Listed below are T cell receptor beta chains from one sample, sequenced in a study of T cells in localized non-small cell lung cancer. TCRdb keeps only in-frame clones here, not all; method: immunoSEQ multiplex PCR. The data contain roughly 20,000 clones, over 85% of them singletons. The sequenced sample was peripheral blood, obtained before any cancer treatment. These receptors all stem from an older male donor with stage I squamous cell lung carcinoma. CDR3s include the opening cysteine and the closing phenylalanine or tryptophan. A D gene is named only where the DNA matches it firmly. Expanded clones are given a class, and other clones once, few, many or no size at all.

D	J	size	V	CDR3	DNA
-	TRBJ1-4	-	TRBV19	CASSIDRPGSTNEKLFF	TGTGCCAGTAGTATAGATCGGCCGGGTTCAACTAATGAAAAACTGTTTTTT
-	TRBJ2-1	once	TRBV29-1	CSGGWTTYNEQFF	TGCAGCGGTGGGTGGACTACCTACAATGAGCAGTTCTTC
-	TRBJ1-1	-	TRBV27	CASSYKLVQNTEAFF	TGTGCCAGCAGTTACAAACTCGTCCAGAACACTGAAGCTTTCTTT
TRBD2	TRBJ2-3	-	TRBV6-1	CASGGGGGLTDTQYF	TGTGCCAGCGGGGGGGGAGGCGGCCTCACAGATACGCAGTATTTT
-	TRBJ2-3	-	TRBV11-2	CASGAGGTDTQYF	TGTGCCAGCGGCGCAGGCGGCACAGATACGCAGTATTTT
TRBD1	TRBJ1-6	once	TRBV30	CAWSPGGTNSPLHF	TGTGCCTGGAGCCCAGGGGGAACTAATTCACCCCTCCACTTT
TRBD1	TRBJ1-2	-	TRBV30	CAWNRGRGYGYTF	TGTGCCTGGAACAGGGGAAGGGGCTATGGCTACACCTTC
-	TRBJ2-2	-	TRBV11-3	CASSPRGTGELFF	TGTGCCAGCAGCCCCAGGGGCACCGGGGAGCTGTTTTTT
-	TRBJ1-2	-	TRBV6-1	CASGYRREGYTF	TGTGCCAGCGGGTATCGCCGGGAGGGCTACACCTTC
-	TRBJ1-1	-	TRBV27	CASSYSWTGNTEAFF	TGTGCCAGCAGTTACAGTTGGACGGGGAACACTGAAGCTTTCTTT
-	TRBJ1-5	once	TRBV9	CASSEGVGNQPQHF	TGTGCCAGCAGCGAGGGGGTTGGCAATCAGCCCCAGCATTTT
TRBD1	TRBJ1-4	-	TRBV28	CASSSLTGGEAEKLFF	TGTGCCAGCAGTTCCCTGACAGGGGGCGAGGCTGAAAAACTGTTTTTT
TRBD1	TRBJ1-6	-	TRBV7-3	CASSLGQGAGSPLHF	TGTGCCAGCAGCTTGGGACAGGGGGCTGGTTCACCCCTCCACTTT
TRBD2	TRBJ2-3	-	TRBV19	CASRDPGGPSSDTQYF	TGTGCCAGTAGGGACCCGGGGGGGCCGAGCTCAGATACGCAGTATTTT
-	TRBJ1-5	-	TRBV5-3	CARSGSGSDNQPQHF	TGTGCCAGAAGTGGAAGCGGTTCAGACAACCAGCCCCAGCATTTT
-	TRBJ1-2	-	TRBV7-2	CASSLAPQTINYGYTF	TGTGCCAGCAGCTTAGCACCCCAGACCATAAACTATGGCTACACCTTC
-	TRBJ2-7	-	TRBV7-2	CASSLDITSYEQYF	TGTGCCAGCAGCTTGGACATAACCTCCTACGAGCAGTACTTC
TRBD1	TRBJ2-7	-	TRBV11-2	CASSLRDRAYEQYF	TGTGCCAGCAGCTTAAGGGACAGGGCCTACGAGCAGTACTTC
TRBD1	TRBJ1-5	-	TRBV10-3	CAISRGQGGLYSNQPQHF	TGTGCCATCAGCCGCGGACAGGGAGGTCTTTATAGCAATCAGCCCCAGCATTTT
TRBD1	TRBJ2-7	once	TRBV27	CASSSWTGASYEQYF	TGTGCCAGCAGTTCCTGGACAGGGGCTTCCTACGAGCAGTACTTC
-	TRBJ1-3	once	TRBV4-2	CASSQDLLGNTIYF	TGTGCCAGCAGCCAAGATCTACTCGGAAACACCATATATTTT
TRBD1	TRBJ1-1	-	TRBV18	CASSPGRQGRMNTEAFF	TGTGCCAGCTCACCAGGCCGACAGGGGCGCATGAACACTGAAGCTTTCTTT
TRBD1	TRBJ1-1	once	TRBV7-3	CASSLRRAGGANTEAFF	TGTGCCAGCAGCTTAAGGAGGGCAGGGGGCGCGAACACTGAAGCTTTCTTT
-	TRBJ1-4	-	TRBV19	CASSRAGQNEKLFF	TGTGCCAGTAGTCGGGCAGGGCAAAATGAAAAACTGTTTTTT
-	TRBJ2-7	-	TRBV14	CASSQFIGGGEQYF	TGTGCCAGCAGCCAATTTATCGGTGGGGGCGAGCAGTACTTC
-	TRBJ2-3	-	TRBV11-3	CASSPPGVGTQYF	TGTGCCAGCAGCCCCCCCGGGGTTGGTACGCAGTATTTT
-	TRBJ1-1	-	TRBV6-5	CASRASTEAFF	TGTGCCAGCAGGGCCAGCACTGAAGCTTTCTTT
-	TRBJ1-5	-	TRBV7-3	CASSPYKGNQPQHF	TGTGCCAGCAGCCCTTACAAAGGCAATCAGCCCCAGCATTTT
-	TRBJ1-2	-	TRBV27	CASSFTYRLNYGYTF	TGTGCCAGCAGTTTTACGTACAGGCTGAACTATGGCTACACCTTC
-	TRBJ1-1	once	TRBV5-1	CASSPELNTEAFF	TGCGCCAGCAGCCCTGAGCTGAACACTGAAGCTTTCTTT
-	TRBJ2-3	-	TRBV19	CASSMADSATDTQYF	TGTGCCAGTAGTATGGCGGACAGCGCCACAGATACGCAGTATTTT
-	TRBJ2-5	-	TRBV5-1	CASSRTGTHLYQETQYF	TGCGCCAGCAGCCGCACCGGGACACACTTGTACCAAGAGACCCAGTACTTC
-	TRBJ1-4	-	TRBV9	CASSTSTATNEKLFF	TGTGCCAGCAGTACAAGCACCGCAACTAATGAAAAACTGTTTTTT
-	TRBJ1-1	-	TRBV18	CASSPPGFTEAFF	TGTGCCAGCTCTCCCCCGGGATTCACTGAAGCTTTCTTT
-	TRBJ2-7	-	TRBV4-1	CASSGGGGHYEQYF	TGCGCCAGCAGCGGAGGGGGGGGCCACTACGAGCAGTACTTC
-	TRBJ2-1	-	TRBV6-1	CASSEIKGEQFF	TGTGCCAGCAGTGAAATTAAGGGTGAGCAGTTCTTC
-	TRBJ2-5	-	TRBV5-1	CASSLGERETQYF	TGCGCCAGCAGCTTGGGGGAGAGGGAGACCCAGTACTTC
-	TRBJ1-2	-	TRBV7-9	CASSRASSGYTF	TGTGCCAGCAGCCGGGCCAGTTCTGGCTACACCTTC
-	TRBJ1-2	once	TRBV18	CASSLSPRDRDGYTF	TGTGCCAGCTCACTCTCGCCCCGGGATCGTGATGGCTACACCTTC
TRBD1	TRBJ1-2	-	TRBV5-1	CASSHLTETGRRRGYTF	TGCGCCAGCAGCCACCTGACCGAGACAGGGAGGAGAAGAGGCTACACCTTC
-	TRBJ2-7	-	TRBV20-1	CSAGTLYEQYF	TGCAGTGCTGGGACTCTTTACGAGCAGTACTTC
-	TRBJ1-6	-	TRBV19	CASRNRQNNSPLHF	TGTGCCAGTAGAAACCGACAGAATAATTCACCCCTCCACTTT
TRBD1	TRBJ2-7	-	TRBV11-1	CASSLAGTGFYEQYF	TGTGCCAGCAGCTTAGCCGGGACAGGGTTCTACGAGCAGTACTTC
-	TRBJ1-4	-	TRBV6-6	CASTPKARGEKLFF	TGTGCCAGCACCCCCAAGGCCCGGGGTGAAAAACTGTTTTTT
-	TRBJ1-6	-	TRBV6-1	CASSESRQHYNSPLHF	TGTGCCAGCAGTGAATCGAGACAGCACTATAATTCACCCCTCCACTTT
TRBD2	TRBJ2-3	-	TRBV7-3	CASSSSGGRGTDTQYF	TGTGCCAGCAGCTCTAGCGGGGGGCGGGGCACAGATACGCAGTATTTT
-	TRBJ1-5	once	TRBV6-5	CASSYYGSNQPQHF	TGTGCCAGCAGTTATTACGGTAGCAATCAGCCCCAGCATTTT
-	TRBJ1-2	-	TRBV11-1	CASSPDRNYGYTF	TGTGCCAGCAGCCCCGACAGGAACTATGGCTACACCTTC
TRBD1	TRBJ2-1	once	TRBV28	CASLNRGPYNEQFF	TGTGCCAGTCTAAACAGGGGGCCCTACAATGAGCAGTTCTTC
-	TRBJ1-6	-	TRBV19	CASTRSGPRMDSPLHF	TGTGCCAGTACCCGGTCAGGGCCGCGCATGGATTCACCCCTCCACTTT
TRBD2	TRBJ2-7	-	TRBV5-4	CASSGISGSVHEQYF	TGTGCCAGCAGCGGAATTAGCGGGAGTGTACACGAGCAGTACTTC
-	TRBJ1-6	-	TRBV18	CASSPNVGNNSPLHF	TGTGCCAGCTCACCAAACGTAGGGAATAATTCACCCCTCCACTTT
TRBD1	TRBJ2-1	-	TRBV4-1	CASSQETGGSYNEQFF	TGCGCCAGCAGCCAAGAAACAGGGGGTTCCTACAATGAGCAGTTCTTC
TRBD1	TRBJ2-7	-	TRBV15	CATSTWDRGSYEQYF	TGTGCCACCAGCACATGGGACAGGGGCTCCTACGAGCAGTACTTC
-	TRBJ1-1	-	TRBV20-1	CSASAGPEAFF	TGCAGTGCTAGTGCGGGGCCCGAAGCTTTCTTT
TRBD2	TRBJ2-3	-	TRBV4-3	CASSQGVAGGLPQYF	TGCGCCAGCAGCCAAGGGGTAGCGGGGGGGCTGCCGCAGTATTTT
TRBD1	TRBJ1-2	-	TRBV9	CASSVGGTGGFYGYTF	TGTGCCAGCAGCGTAGGAGGAACAGGGGGCTTCTATGGCTACACCTTC
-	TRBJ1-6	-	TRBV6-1	CASSPQKGMDSPLHF	TGTGCCAGCAGTCCTCAAAAGGGGATGGATTCACCCCTCCACTTT
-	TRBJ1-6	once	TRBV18	CANSMGSNSPLHF	TGTGCCAACTCCATGGGCAGTAATTCACCCCTCCACTTT